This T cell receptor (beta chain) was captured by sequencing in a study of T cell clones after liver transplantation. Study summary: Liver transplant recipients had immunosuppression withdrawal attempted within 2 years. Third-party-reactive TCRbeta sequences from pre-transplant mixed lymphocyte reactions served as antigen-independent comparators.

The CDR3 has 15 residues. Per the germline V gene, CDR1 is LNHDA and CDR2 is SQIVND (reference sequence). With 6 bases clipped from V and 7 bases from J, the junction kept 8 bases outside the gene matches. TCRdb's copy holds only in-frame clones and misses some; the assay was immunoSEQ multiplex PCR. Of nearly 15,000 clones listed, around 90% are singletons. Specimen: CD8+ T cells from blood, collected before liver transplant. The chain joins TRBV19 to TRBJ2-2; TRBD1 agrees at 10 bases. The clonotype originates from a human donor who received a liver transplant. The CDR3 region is CASSADRGLGGELFF. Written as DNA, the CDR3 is TGTGCCAGTAGCGCCGACAGGGGGCTCGGCGGGGAGCTGTTTTTT. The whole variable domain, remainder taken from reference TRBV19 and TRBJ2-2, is DGGITQSPKYLFRKEGQNVTLSCEQNLNHDAMYWYRQDPGQGLRLIYYSQIVNDFQKGDIAEGYSVSREKKESFPLTVTSAQKNPTAFYLCASSADRGLGGELFFGEGSRLTVL.